Here is one TCR beta chain with its context. The entry originates in a study of blood T cell repertoires in COVID-19. Generated by immunoSEQ multiplex PCR, the TCRdb table keeps only in-frame clones and is missing some. The sample holds roughly 410,000 clones, around nine tenths seen once. The sequence came from a woman aged 40 to 50 with COVID-19, enrolled during active disease. Sample: peripheral blood.

DNA for the CDR3: TGTGCCAGCAGTTTTCAGGGTCGCCCAAGGAACGGCTACACCTTC. Translated, it gives CASSFQGRPRNGYTF. This chain links TRBV27 with TRBJ1-2; tentatively, D is TRBD1 (5 bases). Looked up from germline, CDR1 is MNHEY and CDR2 is SMNVEV (reference sequence). Between the trimmed V and J ends, which lost 3 bases and 8 bases, there was a span of 19 bases. The CDR3 totals 15 residues.